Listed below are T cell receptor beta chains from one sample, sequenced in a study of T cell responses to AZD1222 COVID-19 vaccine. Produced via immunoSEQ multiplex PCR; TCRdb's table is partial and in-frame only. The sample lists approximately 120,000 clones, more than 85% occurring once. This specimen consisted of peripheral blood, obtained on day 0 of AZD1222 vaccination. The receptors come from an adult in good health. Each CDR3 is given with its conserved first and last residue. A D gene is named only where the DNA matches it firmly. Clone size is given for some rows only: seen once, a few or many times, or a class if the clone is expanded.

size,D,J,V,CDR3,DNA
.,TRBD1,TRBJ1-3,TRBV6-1,CASSGGQGRRGNTIYF,TGTGCCAGCAGTGGGGGACAGGGCCGAAGGGGAAACACCATATATTTT
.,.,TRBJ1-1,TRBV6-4,CASRADRNTEAFF,TGTGCCAGCAGGGCGGATCGGAACACTGAAGCTTTCTTT
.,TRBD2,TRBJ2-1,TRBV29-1,CSVGGGEQFF,TGCAGCGTTGGCGGGGGTGAGCAGTTCTTC
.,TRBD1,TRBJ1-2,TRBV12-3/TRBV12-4,CASSRLDRDGYTF,TGTGCCAGCAGTCGACTTGACAGGGACGGCTACACCTTC
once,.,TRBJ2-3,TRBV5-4,CASSLSQGGTDTQYF,TGTGCCAGCAGCTTGTCACAGGGCGGCACAGATACGCAGTATTTT
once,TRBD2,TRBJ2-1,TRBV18,CASSPASASGGYFSYNEQFF,TGTGCCAGCTCACCGGCATCGGCTAGCGGGGGCTATTTCTCCTACAATGAGCAGTTCTTC
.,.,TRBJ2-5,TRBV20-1,CSALFQETQYF,TGCAGTGCTCTATTCCAAGAGACCCAGTACTTC
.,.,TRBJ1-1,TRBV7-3,CASSSQGGDEAFF,TGTGCCAGCAGCTCCCAGGGAGGGGATGAAGCTTTCTTT
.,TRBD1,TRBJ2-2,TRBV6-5,CASRYRGRNTGELFF,TGTGCCAGCAGGTACAGGGGAAGGAACACCGGGGAGCTGTTTTTT
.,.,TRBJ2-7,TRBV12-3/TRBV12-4,CASSFTGDEQYF,TGTGCCAGCAGTTTCACGGGGGACGAGCAGTACTTC
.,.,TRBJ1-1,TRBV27,CASSFGNSKNTEAFF,TGTGCCAGCAGTTTCGGCAACTCTAAGAACACTGAAGCTTTCTTT
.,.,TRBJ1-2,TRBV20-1,CSASRGGSQANYGYTF,TGCAGTGCTAGTAGAGGGGGGTCACAAGCTAACTATGGCTACACCTTC
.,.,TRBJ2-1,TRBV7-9,CASSLLTKLDYEQFF,TGTGCCAGCAGCTTACTCACAAAACTTGACTATGAGCAGTTCTTC
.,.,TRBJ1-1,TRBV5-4,CASSLDENTEAFF,TGTGCCAGCAGCTTGGACGAGAACACTGAAGCTTTCTTT
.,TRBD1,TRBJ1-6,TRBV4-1,CATRRPGNRGINNSPLHF,TGCGCCACCAGACGTCCAGGAAACAGGGGAATTAATAATTCACCCCTCCACTTT
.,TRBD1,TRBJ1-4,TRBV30,CAWSVLGQGRTNEKLFF,TGTGCCTGGAGTGTACTGGGACAGGGTAGGACTAATGAAAAACTGTTTTTT
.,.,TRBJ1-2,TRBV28,CASSLSRSGLYGYTF,TGTGCCAGCAGTTTAAGTCGCTCGGGACTCTATGGCTACACCTTC